The 12 T cell receptor beta chains given below trace back to one sample, sequenced in a study. TCRdb processed the 5' RACE reads anew with MiXCR; each CDR3 protein has one entry. Here the sample spans roughly 55,000 distinct CDR3 sequences, almost 25% being singletons. The sample was tumor-infiltrating naive CD4+ T cells sorted from the breast tumor. Stated subset: naive CD4+ T cells, CD4+CD45RA+CD25-. All receptors come from a female donor with breast cancer.

Many counts were recorded for this clonotype. The chain uses TRBV5-1 and TRBJ2-7; D is possibly TRBD1 (5 bases). The CDR3 is made up of 16 amino acids. The ends were cut back, 0 bases at V and 0 bases at J, with 13 bases in the middle. Germline V lookup: CDR1 SGHRS, CDR2 YFSETQ. The chain's CDR3 is CASSLVVGPPSYEQYF. CDR3 in DNA: TGCGCCAGCAGCTTGGTCGTGGGGCCGCCCTCCTACGAGCAGTACTTC.

For this clonotype: A much larger clone differs by one base, so this may be a read error. The genes are TRBV7-2 and TRBJ2-3; D ambiguous. There are 15 residues in the CDR3. CDR1 is SGHTA and CDR2 is FQGNSA in the germline V gene. Trimming took off 5 bases at V and 4 bases at J, with 16 bases between the two ends. CDR3 amino acids: CASSLRSWPADTQYF. The CDR3 nucleotides are TGTGCCAGCAGCCTACGGTCGTGGCCGGCAGATACGCAGTATTTT.

This clonotype has just a few counts. The rearrangement links TRBV7-2 to TRBJ2-5; D perhaps matches TRBD2 (5 bases). The CDR3 is made up of 15 amino acids. Germline values: CDR1 SGHTA, CDR2 FQGNSA. Deletions cut 2 bases from V and 5 bases from J, with 15 bases between. The CDR3 nucleotides read TGTGCCAGCAGCTTAAGGATTCCCCGGGGTGAGACCCAGTACTTC. Protein product: CASSLRIPRGETQYF.

The chain employs TRBV28 and TRBJ2-6; TRBD1 matches at 9 bases. Trimming took 2 bases from V and 2 from J; bases not matched to a gene: 7. Germline CDR1 reads MDHEN; CDR2 reads SYDVKM. The CDR3 extends over 18 amino acids. Here the CDR3 reads CASSLRDRVTAGANVLTF. CDR3 coding DNA: TGTGCCAGCAGTTTACGGGACAGGGTAACCGCTGGGGCCAACGTCCTGACTTTC.

The J gene is TRBJ2-5, the V gene TRBV5-1, with a possible D match to TRBD2 (5 bases). Deletions cut 0 bases from V and 0 bases from J, with 12 bases between. Germline CDR1 and CDR2: SGHRS and YFSETQ. The CDR3 runs 16 residues. For the CDR3, the DNA is TGCGCCAGCAGCTTGGCACCGGGAAACCACCAAGAGACCCAGTACTTC. Its translation is CASSLAPGNHQETQYF. Combining the CDR3 with reference TRBV5-1 and TRBJ2-5 gives the whole variable domain KAGVTQTPRYLIKTRGQQVTLSCSPISGHRSVSWYQQTPGQGLQFLFEYFSETQRNKGNFPGRFSGRQFSNSRSEMNVSTLELGDSALYLCASSLAPGNHQETQYFGPGTRLLVL.

The chain recombines TRBV20-1 with TRBJ1-4, with no clear D. V lost 5 bases to trimming and J lost 4 bases, with 17 bases between them. CDR1 is DFQATT, CDR2 SNEGSKA, per germline (reference sequence). This CDR3 region has 15 residues. CDR3 bases: TGCAGTGCTCCCCGGACCGGAGCCCTTAATGAAAAACTGTTTTTT. It encodes CSAPRTGALNEKLFF.

The rearrangement uses TRBV3-1 and TRBJ1-2; D is undetermined. Germline V gene lookup returns CDR1 LGHDT and CDR2 YNNKEL (reference sequence). The CDR3 contains 15 residues. V was pared by 4 bases and J by 5 bases, with 17 bases between. In DNA form, the CDR3 reads TGTGCCAGCAGCCCCTGGACTTCTCCCCGGTATGGCTACACCTTC. Translated, it gives CASSPWTSPRYGYTF.

This clonotype came up a few times. J is TRBJ1-2 and V is TRBV5-1; no reliable D call. Looked up from germline, CDR1 is SGHRS and CDR2 is YFSETQ. This CDR3 region has 11 residues. V shed 4 bases and J shed 2 bases, with 3 bases lying between them. The CDR3 sequence: CASSGNYGYTF. DNA for the CDR3: TGCGCCAGCAGCGGGAACTATGGCTACACCTTC.

This clonotype was seen more than once but under ten times. J is TRBJ2-7 and V is TRBV19, with a tentative D call TRBD1 (6 bases). The V end lost 0 bases, the J end lost 3 bases, and 12 bases lay between the germline ends. Germline V gene sequence: CDR1 LNHDA, CDR2 SQIVND (reference sequence). The CDR3 extends over 15 amino acids. The CDR3: CASSIDPGDYYEQYF. The CDR3 nucleotides are TGTGCCAGTAGTATAGACCCAGGGGATTACTACGAGCAGTACTTC.

This clonotype was found many times. CDR3 loop: CASSPFRGESNEQFF. The DNA for the CDR3 is TGTGCCAGCTCTCCGTTCCGGGGAGAAAGCAATGAGCAGTTCTTC. The chain employs TRBV11-1 and TRBJ2-1, with TRBD2 as a possible D gene (5 bases). This CDR3 contains 15 residues. Germline lookup yields CDR1 SGHAT and CDR2 FQDESV (reference sequence). Trimming took off 8 bases at V and 6 bases at J, with 20 bases between the two ends.

This chain uses TRBV6-2 or TRBV6-3 with TRBJ1-1, with 9 nucleotides matching TRBD1. The CDR3 length is 11 residues. V was clipped by 4 bases and J by 11 bases; unmatched bases: 2. CDR1 MNHEY and CDR2 SVGEGT come from the germline V gene. The CDR3 loop reads CASSSGTGAFF. CDR3 bases: TGTGCCAGCAGTTCCGGGACAGGGGCTTTCTTT.

This clonotype was detected ten times or more. For the CDR3, the DNA is TGTGCCAGCACCCGTACTACGACAGGAGCTAACTATGGCTACACCTTC. It translates to CASTRTTTGANYGYTF. V is TRBV7-9 and J is TRBJ1-2; possible D gene TRBD1, 6 bases. The V gene lost 7 bases and the J gene lost 0 bases, with 18 bases spanning the gap. CDR1 and CDR2 (germline): SEHNR, FQNEAQ (reference sequence). This CDR3 contains 16 residues.